The 27 T cell receptor beta chains below come from one sample, sequenced in a study of blood T cell repertoires in COVID-19. This table comes from immunoSEQ multiplex PCR, and its TCRdb copy is limited to in-frame clones, with some not included. The repertoire includes 200,000 to 250,000 clones, around nine tenths of them detected once, and 0.65% to 0.85% sits in the top ten. The sequencing sample was made of peripheral blood. The receptors were gathered from a man between 60 and 75 years old with COVID-19, enrolled during active disease.

This sequence joins TRBV28 and TRBJ1-2; weak D call: TRBD1 (5 bases). V lost 8 bases and J 6 bases, leaving 19 bases between the germline ends. The CDR3 extends over 14 amino acids. The germline V gene has CDR1 MDHEN and CDR2 SYDVKM. Here the CDR3 DNA reads TGTGCCAGCGGGGTACCGGCCCGGGGGGATGGCTACACCTTC. It codes for CASGVPARGDGYTF.

The chain is built from TRBV9 and TRBJ2-2; perhaps TRBD1 as D (6 bases). V was trimmed by 0 bases and J by 0 bases, leaving 9 bases between them. Looked up from germline, CDR1 is SGDLS and CDR2 is YYNGEE. This CDR3 has 16 amino acids. CDR3 sequence: CASSVGQDANTGELFF. The CDR3 DNA reads TGTGCCAGCAGCGTAGGACAGGACGCGAACACCGGGGAGCTGTTTTTT.

The rearrangement joins TRBV20-1 to TRBJ1-2; 9 nucleotides match TRBD1. The CDR3 has 10 amino acids. Germline V CDR1 and CDR2: DFQATT, SNEGSKA (reference sequence). V was clipped by 3 bases and J by 14 bases; unmatched bases: 4. CDR3: CSARDRGVTF. CDR3 sequence (DNA): TGCAGTGCTAGGGACAGGGGCGTAACCTTC.

The chain combines TRBV5-1 with TRBJ1-1; D not resolved. This CDR3 has 13 residues. From germline, CDR1 is SGHRS and CDR2 YFSETQ. V lost 0 bases and J lost 4, with 7 bases in between. Here the CDR3 DNA reads TGCGCCAGCAGCTTGGACTCAGGCACTGAAGCTTTCTTT. Translating it yields CASSLDSGTEAFF.

This chain joins TRBV3-1 (or the pseudogene TRBV3-2) and TRBJ1-3; no clear D. The CDR3 loop spans 15 amino acids. Deletions cut 0 bases from V and 2 bases from J, with 8 bases between. In germline, CDR1 is LGHDT, CDR2 YNNKEL (reference sequence). CDR3 nucleotides: TGTGCCAGCAGCCAAGATGGCCCTCCTGGAAACACCATATATTTT. Translation: CASSQDGPPGNTIYF.

The chain links TRBV3-1 (or the pseudogene TRBV3-2) to TRBJ1-1; D unclear. CDR3 length: 16 residues. Trimming cost V 0 bases and J 5 bases, with 16 bases left between them. Germline V gene sequence: CDR1 LGHDT, CDR2 YNNKEL (reference sequence). In DNA form, the CDR3 reads TGTGCCAGCAGCCAAGAGCGGAGGGTGGTCAAGACTGAAGCTTTCTTT. This encodes CASSQERRVVKTEAFF.

The chain is built from TRBV5-6 and TRBJ1-4; D is ambiguous. The germline V gene encodes CDR1 SGHDT and CDR2 YYEEEE. The CDR3 is 14 amino acids. The V and J ends lost 1 base and 5 bases respectively, with 9 bases between them. In nucleotides, the CDR3 is TGTGCCAGCAGCTTGACAGCTCTAAATGAAAAACTGTTTTTT. It encodes CASSLTALNEKLFF.

This chain uses TRBV10-3 with TRBJ2-1; TRBD1 agrees at 9 bases. V dropped 11 bases and J dropped 4; count of bases not matched to a gene: 12. The CDR3 sequence is 15 residues long. Germline V gene sequence: CDR1 ENHRY, CDR2 SYGVKD. CDR3 amino acids: CALTSGTGKYNEQFF. The CDR3 region has the DNA TGTGCCCTCACCTCCGGGACAGGGAAATACAATGAGCAGTTCTTC.

The chain carries TRBV9 and TRBJ2-1; 9 bases align to TRBD2. The CDR3 sequence is 18 residues long. Trimming cost V 0 bases and J 4 bases; bases outside gene matches: 11. Germline lookup yields CDR1 SGDLS and CDR2 YYNGEE. The CDR3 region is CASSVVGSSGGRYNEQFF. The CDR3 coding sequence is TGTGCCAGCAGCGTAGTTGGATCCAGCGGGGGGAGGTACAATGAGCAGTTCTTC.

The chain has TRBV3-1 (or the pseudogene TRBV3-2) and TRBJ2-6; D unresolved. V shed 3 bases and J shed 0 bases, with 6 bases lying between them. Germline-derived CDR1 and CDR2 are LGHDT and YNNKEL (reference sequence). This CDR3 has 15 amino acids. The CDR3 reads CASSQRYSGANVLTF. The DNA for the CDR3 is TGTGCCAGCAGCCAGCGGTACTCTGGGGCCAACGTCCTGACTTTC.

The chain employs TRBV3-1 (or the pseudogene TRBV3-2) and TRBJ2-1; 14 bases fit TRBD2. Per germline, CDR1 LGHDT and CDR2 YNNKEL (reference sequence). The CDR3 covers 18 residues. Losses at the gene ends were 1 base for V and 4 bases for J; bases not matched to a gene: 6. The CDR3 DNA is TGTGCCAGCAGCCAAGGCGAGGGACTAGCGGGAGTGTACAATGAGCAGTTCTTC. It yields the protein CASSQGEGLAGVYNEQFF.

The chain has TRBV7-3 and TRBJ2-1, with 11 bases fitting TRBD2. The V gene end was trimmed by 5 bases and the J gene end by 5 bases; junction bases not matched to a gene: 5. The CDR3 loop spans 15 amino acids. Germline CDR1 is SGHTA and CDR2 is FQGTGA. CDR3 in DNA: TGTGCCAGCAGCCCTAGGACTAGCGGGCACAATGAGCAGTTCTTC. It is translated as CASSPRTSGHNEQFF.

The V call is TRBV6-2 or TRBV6-3, the J call TRBJ2-5; tentative D call: TRBD2 (5 bases). The CDR3 runs 15 residues. The V gene's germline CDR1 is MNHEY and CDR2 SVGEGT. Trimming took 3 bases from V and 5 from J, leaving 16 bases between them. The chain's CDR3 is CASSYQTSRAETQYF. CDR3 nucleotide sequence: TGTGCCAGCAGTTATCAAACTAGTCGGGCTGAGACCCAGTACTTC.

This clone has only one observation. This chain joins TRBV5-4 and TRBJ2-3, with TRBD2 matching over 13 bases. The CDR3 is made up of 17 amino acids. Germline V gene sequence: CDR1 SGHNT, CDR2 YYREEE (reference sequence). With V trimmed by 4 bases and J by 3 bases, 8 bases remained unmatched. The CDR3, as DNA: TGTGCCAGCAGCCCCCCTGGACTAGCGGGGGAAACAGATACGCAGTATTTT. Translated, it gives CASSPPGLAGETDTQYF.

The rearrangement links TRBV7-9 to TRBJ1-3; D remains unclear. Trimming took off 5 bases at V and 2 bases at J, with 10 bases between the two ends. The germline CDR1 and CDR2 sequences are SEHNR and FQNEAQ (reference sequence). The CDR3 runs to 14 residues. CDR3 amino acids: CASSQTLAGNTIYF. Here the CDR3 DNA reads TGTGCCAGCAGCCAAACATTGGCTGGAAACACCATATATTTT.

The chain recombines TRBV9 with TRBJ2-2; unclear D gene. Trimming took off 3 bases at V and 0 bases at J, with 6 bases between the two ends. The CDR3 consists of 14 residues. The germline gives CDR1 SGDLS, CDR2 YYNGEE. The CDR3 nucleotides are TGTGCCAGCAGCGAACAGCCGAACACCGGGGAGCTGTTTTTT. This codes for CASSEQPNTGELFF.

The J gene is TRBJ2-2, the V gene TRBV11-2; D is undetermined. V lost 0 bases to trimming and J lost 7 bases, with 15 bases between them. CDR3 size: 16 residues. CDR1 SGHAT and CDR2 FQNNGV come from the germline V gene. The CDR3 loop is CASSLDSIPLIGELFF. In DNA, the CDR3 is TGTGCCAGCAGCTTAGATTCTATCCCCTTGATCGGGGAGCTGTTTTTT.

The chain carries TRBV6-2 or TRBV6-3 and TRBJ1-5, with TRBD1 as a possible D gene (5 bases). The germline V gene has CDR1 MNHEY and CDR2 SVGEGT. V dropped 6 bases and J dropped 4 bases, with 16 bases sitting between them. The CDR3 runs to 15 residues. In nucleotides, the CDR3 is TGTGCCAGCAGCCCGACAGTGAGCAGTAATCAGCCCCAGCATTTT. Its protein product is CASSPTVSSNQPQHF.

The rearrangement joins TRBV6-1 to TRBJ2-1; no firm D call. Germline-derived CDR1 and CDR2 are MNHNS and SASEGT. There are 14 residues in the CDR3. V was trimmed by 2 bases and J by 3 bases, leaving 8 bases between them. The CDR3 sequence: CASSEQSFYNEQFF. DNA of the CDR3: TGTGCCAGCAGTGAACAGTCCTTCTACAATGAGCAGTTCTTC.

The rearrangement joins TRBV7-2 to TRBJ2-3, with 7 bases aligning to TRBD2. Trimming took 5 bases from V and 3 from J; bases not matched to a gene: 11. The CDR3 covers 16 residues. Germline CDR1 is SGHTA and CDR2 is FQGNSA. DNA of the CDR3: TGTGCCAGCAGCCCCCTGGGGGGGTGGGGGACAGATACGCAGTATTTT. It specifies CASSPLGGWGTDTQYF.

This chain connects TRBV24-1 to TRBJ2-2; a weak D match, TRBD1 (6 bases). This CDR3 has 13 amino acids. The germline gives CDR1 KGHDR, CDR2 SFDVKD. V lost 4 bases and J 7 bases, leaving 9 bases between the germline ends. CDR3 nucleotides: TGTGCCACCAGTGACCGAGGGGGCGGGGAGCTGTTTTTT. Its protein is CATSDRGGGELFF.

The chain recombines TRBV5-6 with TRBJ1-2; TRBD1 agrees at 9 bases. Germline V CDR1 and CDR2: SGHDT, YYEEEE. This CDR3 has 14 amino acids. Trimming took 4 bases from V and 2 from J; bases not matched to a gene: 3. As DNA, the CDR3 is TGTGCCAGCAGCACGGGACAGGGAAACTATGGCTACACCTTC. It is translated as CASSTGQGNYGYTF.

The rearrangement joins TRBV3-1 (or the pseudogene TRBV3-2) to TRBJ2-2; D is perhaps TRBD1 (5 bases). CDR1 and CDR2 from the germline V gene are LGHDT and YNNKEL (reference sequence). V dropped 3 bases and J dropped 1 base, with 6 bases sitting between them. The CDR3 loop spans 14 amino acids. CDR3 protein: CASSQGQNTGELFF. The CDR3 DNA follows: TGTGCCAGCAGCCAGGGGCAGAACACCGGGGAGCTGTTTTTT.

The chain combines TRBV6-2 or TRBV6-3 with TRBJ2-2; 9 bases are shared with TRBD1. The germline V gene encodes CDR1 MNHEY and CDR2 SVGEGT. This CDR3 is built from 15 residues. After removal of 5 bases from V and 5 bases from J, the junction contained 6 bases not matched to a gene. The CDR3 region is CASSPRTGATGELFF. CDR3 nucleotide sequence: TGTGCCAGCAGTCCAAGGACAGGGGCTACCGGGGAGCTGTTTTTT.

This clone was seen once. The CDR3 sequence: CASSSGMVGDTQYF. As DNA, the CDR3 is TGTGCCAGTTCTAGCGGGATGGTGGGAGATACGCAGTATTTT. The chain couples TRBV19 to TRBJ2-3; TRBD2 agrees at 9 bases. J was trimmed by 5 bases and V by 8 bases; bases with no gene match: 8. Germline V gene sequence: CDR1 LNHDA, CDR2 SQIVND (reference sequence). The CDR3 loop spans 14 amino acids.

V and J are TRBV5-4 and TRBJ1-2, with D possibly TRBD1 on 6 matching bases. Trimming took off 5 bases at V and 7 bases at J, with 15 bases between the two ends. The CDR3 has 13 amino acids. Germline loops: CDR1 SGHNT, CDR2 YYREEE (reference sequence). CDR3 loop: CASSQGQPTGYTF. The CDR3 nucleotides read TGTGCCAGCAGTCAAGGACAGCCGACTGGCTACACCTTC.

The rearrangement joins TRBV5-4 to TRBJ1-6; D possibly corresponds to TRBD1 (5 bases). Germline assignment: CDR1 SGHNT and CDR2 YYREEE (reference sequence). V shed 5 bases and J shed 1 base, with 13 bases lying between them. The length of the CDR3 is 16 residues. The CDR3 here is CASRSVGGSYNSPLHF. The DNA of the CDR3 is TGTGCCAGCAGGTCTGTCGGGGGGTCCTATAATTCACCCCTCCACTTT.